This entry lists 17 T cell receptor beta chains sequenced from one sample in a study of blood T cells in healthy people across ages. Primers used in a second PCR of about 6 to 11 cycles were a sample-barcoded 5' primer and a J-beta primer mix. TCRdb ran MiXCR on the 5' RACE reads and lists one entry per CDR3 protein. Found here are 650,000 to 950,000 distinct CDR3 sequences, roughly 44% of them singletons; the top ten hold about a fifth. The specimen was blood. The receptors stem from a man aged 55 to 69 in good health.

The chain carries TRBV12-3 or TRBV12-4 and TRBJ2-3; D is unclear. This CDR3 spans 15 amino acids. The V end lost 8 bases, the J end lost 1 base, and 16 bases lay between the germline ends. CDR3 amino acids: CASGGRRVGTDTQYF. The CDR3 nucleotides read TGTGCCAGCGGCGGAAGACGGGTTGGCACAGATACGCAGTATTTT.

V gene TRBV7-3 combines with J gene TRBJ1-6, with D unresolved. The CDR3 has 12 amino acids. V shed 5 bases and J shed 14 bases, with 13 bases lying between them. Germline V gives CDR1 SGHTA, CDR2 FQGTGA. In DNA, the CDR3 is TGTGCCAGCAGCCCTGGGTCAGGCGCCCTCCACTTT. Amino acid sequence: CASSPGSGALHF.

The chain recombines TRBV11-1 with TRBJ2-2, with 12 bases that match TRBD2. Germline CDR1 SGHAT, CDR2 FQDESV (reference sequence). V gave up 5 bases and J gave up 5 bases; unmatched junction bases: 6. The CDR3 consists of 16 residues. The CDR3, as DNA: TGTGCCAGCAGCCCTAGCGGGGGGGCGCGAACCGGGGAGCTGTTTTTT. Translating gives CASSPSGGARTGELFF.

The chain has TRBV6-2 or TRBV6-3 and TRBJ1-6; no clear D. V was pared by 6 bases and J by 14 bases, with 20 bases between. The length of the CDR3 is 14 residues. Germline CDR1 is MNHEY and CDR2 is SVGEGT. CDR3 DNA sequence: TGTGCCAGCAGACCGAGACCCAACCCGGGTACCCTCCACTTT. It codes for CASRPRPNPGTLHF.

The J gene is TRBJ1-1, the V gene TRBV10-3; 9 bases are a match to TRBD1. The CDR3 is made up of 16 amino acids. V was pared by 5 bases and J by 3 bases, with 10 bases of the junction left unmatched. Germline loops: CDR1 ENHRY, CDR2 SYGVKD. CDR3 region: CAISPGTGFGDTEAFF. The CDR3 coding sequence is TGTGCCATCAGTCCCGGGACAGGGTTCGGGGACACTGAAGCTTTCTTT.

This rearrangement joins TRBV14 to TRBJ1-6; 8 bases are a match to TRBD1. This CDR3 is built from 16 residues. Germline lookup yields CDR1 SGHDN and CDR2 FVKESK. Trimming at V came to 5 bases and at J to 7 bases, leaving 10 bases not matched to a gene. The CDR3 is CASSGFVGQGNSPLHF. For the CDR3, the DNA is TGTGCCAGCAGCGGTTTCGTTGGACAGGGCAATTCACCCCTCCACTTT.

The table lists this clonotype with a count of one. This rearrangement joins TRBV2 to TRBJ2-7; 9 bases map to TRBD1. V was pared by 7 bases and J by 7 bases, with 14 bases of the junction left unmatched. The CDR3 is 15 residues long. Germline V gives CDR1 SNHLY, CDR2 FYNNEI. The DNA for the CDR3 is TGTGCCAGCATTCCGGACAGGGGTACCTACAATGAGCAGTACTTC. Protein product: CASIPDRGTYNEQYF. The full variable domain, in which reference TRBV2 and TRBJ2-7 provide the parts outside the CDR3, is EPEVTQTPSHQVTQMGQEVILRCVPISNHLYFYWYRQILGQKVEFLVSFYNNEISEKSEIFDDQFSVERPDGSNFTLKIRSTKLEDSAMYFCASIPDRGTYNEQYFGPGTRLTVT.

This clonotype was counted ten times or more. The genes are TRBV12-3 or TRBV12-4 and TRBJ2-7, with 8 bases fitting TRBD1. The CDR3 has 13 amino acids. Unmatched junction bases numbered 4, after V lost 3 bases and J lost 6 bases. The CDR3 is CASSFGQGGEQYF. The DNA for the CDR3 is TGTGCCAGCAGTTTCGGACAGGGTGGCGAGCAGTACTTC.

V gene TRBV7-2 combines with J gene TRBJ2-7, with D perhaps given as TRBD1 or TRBD2 (5 bases each). V was cut by 4 bases and J by 2 bases, with 18 bases left in between. Germline-derived CDR1 and CDR2 are SGHTA and FQGNSA. CDR3 length: 16 residues. The CDR3 region has the DNA TGTGCCAGCAGCTCCTCTGGGACCCCCCGTCCCTACGAGCAGTACTTC. Its translation is CASSSSGTPRPYEQYF.

This clonotype was recorded a few times. The genes are TRBV29-1 and TRBJ1-1; TRBD1 might be the D (6 bases). V was shortened by 7 bases and J by 0 bases, with 12 bases between the two germline ends. CDR1 and CDR2 (germline): SQVTM, ANQGSEA. The CDR3 is 13 residues long. The CDR3 sequence is CSELGQMNTEAFF. Here the CDR3 DNA reads TGCAGCGAGCTGGGACAAATGAACACTGAAGCTTTCTTT.

This chain uses TRBV4-1 with TRBJ1-4; D unclear. The CDR3 totals 14 residues. The germline CDR1 and CDR2 sequences are MGHRA and YSYEKL. V was clipped by 0 bases and J by 4 bases, with 6 bases between them. The CDR3 loop is CASSQDEVNEKLFF. CDR3 nucleotide sequence: TGCGCCAGCAGCCAAGATGAGGTTAATGAAAAACTGTTTTTT.

V is TRBV7-2 and J is TRBJ2-5, with TRBD2 matching over 14 bases. Germline assignment: CDR1 SGHTA and CDR2 FQGNSA. J was trimmed by 5 bases and V by 5 bases; bases with no gene match: 7. The CDR3 length is 16 residues. In nucleotides, the CDR3 is TGTGCCAGCAGCCGAGGACTAGCGGGGGGTGAGGAGACCCAGTACTTC. Translation: CASSRGLAGGEETQYF. The full variable domain, in which reference TRBV7-2 and TRBJ2-5 provide the parts outside the CDR3, is GAGVSQSPSNKVTEKGKDVELRCDPISGHTALYWYRQSLGQGLEFLIYFQGNSAPDKSGLPSDRFSAERTGGSVSTLTIQRTQQEDSAVYLCASSRGLAGGEETQYFGPGTRLLVL.

This chain joins TRBV7-2 and TRBJ1-5, with 8 positions matching TRBD1. CDR3 length equals 15 residues. V shed 0 bases and J 7 bases; nucleotides not matched to a gene: 5. Germline assignment: CDR1 SGHTA and CDR2 FQGNSA. The CDR3, as DNA: TGTGCCAGCAGCTTAGCACATCAGGGGGCGCAGCCCCAGCATTTT. This sequence encodes CASSLAHQGAQPQHF.

The genes are TRBV11-2 and TRBJ2-1; the match to TRBD2 covers 7 bases. The CDR3 loop spans 15 amino acids. The germline V gene encodes CDR1 SGHAT and CDR2 FQNNGV. V gave up 4 bases and J gave up 9 bases; unmatched junction bases: 12. CDR3 DNA sequence: TGTGCCAGCAGCTCCCCCTCAGTGGGGAGGGGTGAGCAGTTCTTC. It specifies CASSSPSVGRGEQFF.

This chain links TRBV6-2 or TRBV6-3 with TRBJ1-6; TRBD1 matches at 8 bases. Germline V gene lookup returns CDR1 MNHEY and CDR2 SVGEGT. The V and J ends lost 5 bases and 10 bases, in that order; junction bases with no gene match: 13. The CDR3 extends over 16 amino acids. Here the CDR3 reads CASSPGNRQGRSPLHF. In nucleotides, the CDR3 is TGTGCCAGCAGTCCTGGAAACCGACAGGGGAGGTCACCCCTCCACTTT.

V is TRBV25-1 and J is TRBJ2-5, with 12 bases lining up with TRBD2. Trimming cost V 3 bases and J 6 bases; bases outside gene matches: 11. Germline lookup yields CDR1 MGHDK and CDR2 SYGVNS. CDR3 length equals 17 residues. The CDR3 nucleotides are TGTGCCAGCAGTGATGGACGTCTAGCGGGGGGGCGAAAGACCCAGTACTTC. This translates into CASSDGRLAGGRKTQYF.

The chain combines TRBV20-1 with TRBJ2-1; tentative D call: TRBD1 (6 bases). CDR3 length equals 13 residues. Per the germline V gene, CDR1 is DFQATT and CDR2 is SNEGSKA (reference sequence). CDR3 region: CRAARTDRNEQFF. For the CDR3, the DNA is TGCAGGGCCGCTCGGACAGATAGGAATGAGCAGTTCTTC.